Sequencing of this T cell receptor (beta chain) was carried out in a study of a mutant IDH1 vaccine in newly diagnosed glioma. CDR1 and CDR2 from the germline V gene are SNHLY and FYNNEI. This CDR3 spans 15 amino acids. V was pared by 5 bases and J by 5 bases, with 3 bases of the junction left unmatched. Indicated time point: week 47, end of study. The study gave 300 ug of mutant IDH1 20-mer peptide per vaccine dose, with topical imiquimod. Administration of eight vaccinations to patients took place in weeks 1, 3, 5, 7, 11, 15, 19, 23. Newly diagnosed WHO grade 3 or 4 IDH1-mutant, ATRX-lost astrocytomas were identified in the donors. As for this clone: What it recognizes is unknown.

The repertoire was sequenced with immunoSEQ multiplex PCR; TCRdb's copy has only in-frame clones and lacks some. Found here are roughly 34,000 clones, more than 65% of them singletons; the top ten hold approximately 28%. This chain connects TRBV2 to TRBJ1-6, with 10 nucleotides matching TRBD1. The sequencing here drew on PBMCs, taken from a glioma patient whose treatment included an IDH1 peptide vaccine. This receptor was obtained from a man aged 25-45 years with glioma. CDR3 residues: CASSLGQGNNSPLHF. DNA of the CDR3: TGTGCCAGCAGTTTGGGACAGGGGAATAATTCACCCCTCCACTTT.